The rows below give T cell receptor beta chains drawn from one sample of a study of monozygotic twins with inflammatory bowel disease. TCRdb re-called the 5' RACE reads and shows each CDR3 protein once, DNA omitted. Recorded for this sample: tens of thousands of distinct CDR3 sequences. Sequences were obtained from blood. The receptors were gathered from a human donor with ulcerative colitis or Crohn's disease, or a healthy co-twin of an affected twin (not recorded which). Both conserved end residues are part of each CDR3.

V	J	CDR3
TRBV7-6	TRBJ2-5	CVSSLWSEGQGETQYF
TRBV5-1	TRBJ1-4	CASSLGQDEKQFF
TRBV5-1	TRBJ2-1	CASSLGLFNEQFF
TRBV20-1	TRBJ1-1	CSAIRPGTEAFF
TRBV5-6	TRBJ1-1	CASSFFQQNTEAFF
TRBV4-1	TRBJ2-2	CASSQEKYRPENTGELFF
TRBV7-8	TRBJ2-3	CASSLSRGDTDTQYF
TRBV27	TRBJ2-3	CASTRGGRTDTQYF
TRBV28	TRBJ2-5	CASSGDSETQYF
TRBV2	TRBJ1-2	CASSDVIRYGYTF
TRBV2	TRBJ2-3	CASCDSHTTDTQYF
TRBV5-4	TRBJ1-2	CASSPGTGDGVSYGYTF
TRBV3-1	TRBJ1-2	CASSLRTVPGGYTF
TRBV6-1	TRBJ2-1	CASSDSLGRQYNNEQFF
TRBV15	TRBJ2-1	CATSRTYSYNEQFF
TRBV5-1	TRBJ2-7	CASSPGGARTYEQYF
TRBV6-1	TRBJ1-1	CASSHGAGRLAFF
TRBV4-2	TRBJ1-3	CASSQEAQGLSGNTIYF
TRBV7-9	TRBJ1-3	CASSRGQGTGGNTIYF
TRBV18	TRBJ2-1	CASSPPKGVSYNEQFF
TRBV5-4	TRBJ2-2	CASSPLGPGAGTGELFF
TRBV3-1	TRBJ1-4	CASSRPGQANEKLFF
TRBV20-1	TRBJ1-2	CSAPLRNSNYGYTF
TRBV5-1	TRBJ2-7	CASSLGQSPNEQYF
TRBV5-6	TRBJ1-6	CASSLATGTTIYSPLHF
TRBV6-2/TRBV6-3	TRBJ1-3	CASSLMTGTRPGKIGGNTIYF
TRBV19	TRBJ2-7	CARTGITYEQYF
TRBV5-1	TRBJ2-3	CASRTLLNTDTQYF